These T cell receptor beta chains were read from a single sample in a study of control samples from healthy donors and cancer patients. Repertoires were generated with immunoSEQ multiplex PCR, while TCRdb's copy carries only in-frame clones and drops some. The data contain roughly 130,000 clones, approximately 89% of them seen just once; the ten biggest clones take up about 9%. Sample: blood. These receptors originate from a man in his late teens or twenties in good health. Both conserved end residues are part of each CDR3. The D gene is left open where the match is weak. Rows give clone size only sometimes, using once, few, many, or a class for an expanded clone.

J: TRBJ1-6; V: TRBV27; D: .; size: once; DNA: TGTGCCAGCAGTTTATCCGCTAGCACAGACTACTATAATTCACCCCTCCACTTT; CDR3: CASSLSASTDYYNSPLHF
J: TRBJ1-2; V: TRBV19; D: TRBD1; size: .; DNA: TGTGCCAGTAGTAAAGGACAGGGCACCTATGGCTACACCTTC; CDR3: CASSKGQGTYGYTF
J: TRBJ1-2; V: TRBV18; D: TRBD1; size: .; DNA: TGTGCCAGCTCACCCCGGACAGGGGCCTATGGCTACACCTTC; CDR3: CASSPRTGAYGYTF
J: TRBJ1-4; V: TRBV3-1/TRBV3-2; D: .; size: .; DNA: TGTGCCAGCAGCCCCCGTGAAGGGGTGGATGAAAAACTGTTTTTT; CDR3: CASSPREGVDEKLFF
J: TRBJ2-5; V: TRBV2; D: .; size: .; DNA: TGTGCCAGCAGTACAGGTCGAAGCGTCGAGACCCAGTACTTC; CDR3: CASSTGRSVETQYF
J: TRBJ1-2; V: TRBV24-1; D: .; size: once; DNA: TGTGCCACCAGTGACCCACAGGGTCGCTCTGGCTACACCTTC; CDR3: CATSDPQGRSGYTF
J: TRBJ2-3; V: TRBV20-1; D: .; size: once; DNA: TGCAGTGCTAGTAGACAGGCGCAAGATACGCAGTATTTT; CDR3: CSASRQAQDTQYF
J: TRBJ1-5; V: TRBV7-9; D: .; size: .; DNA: TGTGCCAGCAGCTTAGACGGTCCCCCCCAGCATTTT; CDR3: CASSLDGPPQHF
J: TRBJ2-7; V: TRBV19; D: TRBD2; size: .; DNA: TGTGCCAGTAGTCCCGGGAGGGGGGCCTACGAGCAGTACTTC; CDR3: CASSPGRGAYEQYF
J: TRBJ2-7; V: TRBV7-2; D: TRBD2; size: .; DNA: TGTGCCAGCAAACGGGGCGGGGGGGCCGAGCAGTACTTC; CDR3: CASKRGGGAEQYF
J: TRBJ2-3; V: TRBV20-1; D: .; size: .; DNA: TGCAGTGCTAGTGGGCTAGCACGCGCAGATACGCAGTATTTT; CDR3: CSASGLARADTQYF
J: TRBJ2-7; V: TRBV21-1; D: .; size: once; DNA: TGTGCCAGCAGCAAAGAGAAGGAGTGCTACGAGCAGTACTTC; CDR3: CASSKEKECYEQYF
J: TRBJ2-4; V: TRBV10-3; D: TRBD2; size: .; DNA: TGTGCCATCTTAGGGGTAGCGGGGGGGGACATTCAGTACTTC; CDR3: CAILGVAGGDIQYF
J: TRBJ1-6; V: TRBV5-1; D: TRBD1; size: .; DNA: TGCGCCAGCAGCTTGGCCGCGCGGAACCGGGACAGGGGTCCATCCTATAATTCACCCCTCCACTTT; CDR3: CASSLAARNRDRGPSYNSPLHF
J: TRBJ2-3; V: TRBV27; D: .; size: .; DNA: TGTGCCAGCACCCTTAAAAATAGGGGGGGGGTACGGGAGACAGATACGCAGTATTTT; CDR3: CASTLKNRGGVRETDTQYF
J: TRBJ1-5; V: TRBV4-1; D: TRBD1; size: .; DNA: TGCGCCAGCAGCCGATTTAGGACAGGGGGTGAGGGGGATCAGCCCCAGCATTTT; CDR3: CASSRFRTGGEGDQPQHF
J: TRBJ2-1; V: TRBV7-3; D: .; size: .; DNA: TGTGCCAGCAGCGTCGGGACGGCGAATGAGCAGTTCTTC; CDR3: CASSVGTANEQFF
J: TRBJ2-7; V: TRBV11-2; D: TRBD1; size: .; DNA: TGTGCCAGCAGCCAGGGGGTTTACGAGCAGTACTTC; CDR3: CASSQGVYEQYF
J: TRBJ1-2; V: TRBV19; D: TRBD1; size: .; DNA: TGTGCCAGTATGGTTCGGGGAGGGGGCAATGGCTACACCTTC; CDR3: CASMVRGGGNGYTF
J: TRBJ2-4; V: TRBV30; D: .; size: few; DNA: TGTGCCTGGAGTGTCCAGGGACACATTCAGTACTTC; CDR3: CAWSVQGHIQYF
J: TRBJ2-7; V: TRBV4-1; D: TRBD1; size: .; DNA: TGCGCCAGCAGCCAGTCAACAGGGGGCGGGTACGAGCAGTACTTC; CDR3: CASSQSTGGGYEQYF
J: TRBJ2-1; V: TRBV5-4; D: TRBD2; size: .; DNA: TGTGCCAGCAGCAGGGCTAGCGGGGGGGCCAATGAGCAGTTCTTC; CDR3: CASSRASGGANEQFF
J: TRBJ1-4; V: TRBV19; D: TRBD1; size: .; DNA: TGTGCCAGCACCTATCCCAGGACAGGCGATCCGGCTAATGAAAAACTGTTTTTT; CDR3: CASTYPRTGDPANEKLFF
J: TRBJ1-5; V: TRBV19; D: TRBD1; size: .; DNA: TGTGCCAGTAGTATAGCCTTAGAGAGGACAGGGTGGAATCAGCCCCAGCATTTT; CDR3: CASSIALERTGWNQPQHF
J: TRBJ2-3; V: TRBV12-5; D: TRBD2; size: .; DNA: TGTGCTAGTGGTCTAGCGGGGGACACAGATACGCAGTATTTT; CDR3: CASGLAGDTDTQYF
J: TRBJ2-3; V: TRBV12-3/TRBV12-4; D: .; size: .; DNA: TGTGCCAGCAGTTTAGGGGGTCCAGATACGCAGTATTTT; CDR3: CASSLGGPDTQYF
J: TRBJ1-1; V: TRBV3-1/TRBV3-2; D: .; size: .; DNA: TGTGCCAGCAGCCGGTCATTGAACACTGAAGCTTTCTTT; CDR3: CASSRSLNTEAFF
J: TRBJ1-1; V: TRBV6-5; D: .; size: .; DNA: TGTGCCAGCAGGGGGGGACCTCCGAACACTGAAGCTTTCTTT; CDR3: CASRGGPPNTEAFF
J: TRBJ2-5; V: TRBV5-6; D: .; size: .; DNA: TGTGCCAGCAGCTTGATGGCAGTTGTGGAGACCCAGTACTTC; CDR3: CASSLMAVVETQYF
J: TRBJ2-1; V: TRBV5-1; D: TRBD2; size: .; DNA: TGCGCCAGCAGCTTGGATACCGGGGGGGAGCAGTTCTTC; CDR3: CASSLDTGGEQFF
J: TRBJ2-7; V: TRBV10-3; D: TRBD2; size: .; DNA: TGTGCCATCAGCGAGATGCGGGAGATCTACGAGCAGTACTTC; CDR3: CAISEMREIYEQYF
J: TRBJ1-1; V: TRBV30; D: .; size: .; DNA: TGTGCCTGGAGATACACGCTGAACACTGAAGCTTTCTTT; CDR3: CAWRYTLNTEAFF
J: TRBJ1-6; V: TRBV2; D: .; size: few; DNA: TGTGCCAGCAAGGGGCAGGGAAACTCACCCCTCCACTTT; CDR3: CASKGQGNSPLHF
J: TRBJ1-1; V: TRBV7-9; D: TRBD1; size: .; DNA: TGTGCCAGCAAGCCGGGGACAGGGAACACTGAAGCTTTCTTT; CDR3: CASKPGTGNTEAFF
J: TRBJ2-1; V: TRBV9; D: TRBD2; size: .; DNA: TGTGCCAGCAGCGGGGCCGGGACTAGCGCCAATGAGCAGTTCTTC; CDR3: CASSGAGTSANEQFF
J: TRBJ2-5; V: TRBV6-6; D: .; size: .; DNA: TGTGCCAGCAGTTTGTGGGACTTCCAAGAGACCCAGTACTTC; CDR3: CASSLWDFQETQYF
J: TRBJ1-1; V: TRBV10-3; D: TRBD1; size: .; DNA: TGTGCCACGCGGGACAGGGACGCCACTGAAGCTTTCTTT; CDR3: CATRDRDATEAFF
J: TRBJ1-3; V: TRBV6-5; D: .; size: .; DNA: TGTGCCAGCACTAGGCCAGCCTCTGGAAACACCATATATTTT; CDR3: CASTRPASGNTIYF
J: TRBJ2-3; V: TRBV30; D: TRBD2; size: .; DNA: TGTGCCTGGAATCAGCGGGGGGGCACAGATACGCAGTATTTT; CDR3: CAWNQRGGTDTQYF
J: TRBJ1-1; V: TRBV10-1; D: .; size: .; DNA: TGCGCCAGCAGTGGAGGCTGGGGTTCCACTGAAGCTTTCTTT; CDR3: CASSGGWGSTEAFF
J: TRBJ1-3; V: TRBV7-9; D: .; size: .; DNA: TGTGCCAGCAGCCTTTTACGGAGGGGGGACACCATATATTTT; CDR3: CASSLLRRGDTIYF
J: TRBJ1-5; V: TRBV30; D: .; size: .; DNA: TGTGCCATGACGGTTAGCAATCAGCCCCAGCATTTT; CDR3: CAMTVSNQPQHF
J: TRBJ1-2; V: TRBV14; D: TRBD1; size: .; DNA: TGTGCCAGCAGTCATACTCAGACAGGGGGCCGTGGCTACACCTTC; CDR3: CASSHTQTGGRGYTF
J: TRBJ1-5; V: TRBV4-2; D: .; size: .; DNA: TGTGCCAGCAGCCAAGGTGGATCCCAGCCCCAGCATTTT; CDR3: CASSQGGSQPQHF
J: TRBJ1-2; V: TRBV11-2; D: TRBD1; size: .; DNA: TGTGCCAGCAGCTTAGGCAGGGGGCCGGAGTATGGCTACACCTTC; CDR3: CASSLGRGPEYGYTF
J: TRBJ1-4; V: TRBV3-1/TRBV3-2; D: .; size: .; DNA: TGTGCCAGCAGCCAAGGCTGGCAGCGCCATGAAAAACTGTTTTTT; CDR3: CASSQGWQRHEKLFF
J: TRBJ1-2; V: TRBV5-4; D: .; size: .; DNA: TGTGCCAGCAGCCCCGGCGGTCCTAACTATGGCTACACCTTC; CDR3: CASSPGGPNYGYTF
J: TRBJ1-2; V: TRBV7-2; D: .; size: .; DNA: TGTGCCAGCAGCTCCTACTCGGGGTATGGCTACACCTTC; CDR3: CASSSYSGYGYTF
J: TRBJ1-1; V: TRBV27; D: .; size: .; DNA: TGTGCCAGCAGTTGGGGACAGAACACTGAAGCTTTCTTT; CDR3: CASSWGQNTEAFF